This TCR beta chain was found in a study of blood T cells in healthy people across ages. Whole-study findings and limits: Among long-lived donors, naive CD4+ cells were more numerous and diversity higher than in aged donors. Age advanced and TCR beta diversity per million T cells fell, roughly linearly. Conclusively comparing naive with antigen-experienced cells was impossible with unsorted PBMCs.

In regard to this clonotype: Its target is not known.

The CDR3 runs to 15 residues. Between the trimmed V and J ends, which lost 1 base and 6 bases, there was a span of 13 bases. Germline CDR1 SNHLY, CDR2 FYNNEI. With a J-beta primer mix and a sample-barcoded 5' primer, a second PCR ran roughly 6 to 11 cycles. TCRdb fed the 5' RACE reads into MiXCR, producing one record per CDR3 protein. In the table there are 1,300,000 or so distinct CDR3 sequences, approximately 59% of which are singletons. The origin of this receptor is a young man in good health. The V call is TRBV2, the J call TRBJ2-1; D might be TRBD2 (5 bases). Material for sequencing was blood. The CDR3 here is CASSEGGMQSNEQFF. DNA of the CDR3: TGTGCCAGCAGTGAAGGAGGGATGCAATCCAATGAGCAGTTCTTC.